This T cell receptor (beta chain) was profiled in a study of blood T cell repertoires in COVID-19. Study-level background: Material from acute and convalescent COVID-19 was sourced from the United States, Italy and Spain. T cells, B-cell-depleted T cells, or PBMCs supplied cDNA or gDNA.

Germline V lookup: CDR1 KGHSH, CDR2 LQKENI. This CDR3 is 15 amino acids long. Trimming at V came to 2 bases and at J to 8 bases, leaving 7 bases not matched to a gene. Authors' methods: Quantification of nucleated cells was approximated via reference gene primer amplification. TCRdb keeps only in-frame clones here, not all; method: immunoSEQ multiplex PCR. The V and J calls and the clone size are those of that table, but D and trimming were determined from the DNA. The sample contains approximately 90,000 clones, 70% to 90% of which appear only once. In the case of this clone: The identical CDR3 is also encoded by other nucleotide sequences in the sample.

The J gene is TRBJ1-4, the V gene TRBV18; 8 nucleotides align to TRBD1. Sequencing was performed on peripheral blood. The clonotype was recovered from a human donor with acute or convalescent COVID-19. The donor label of this sample is uncertain. This CDR3 is CASSPGLQGDEKLFF. DNA for the CDR3: TGTGCCAGCTCACCAGGTTTACAGGGGGACGAAAAACTGTTTTTT. Using reference TRBV18 and TRBJ1-4 for the parts outside the CDR3, the full variable domain is NAGVMQNPRHLVRRRGQEARLRCSPMKGHSHVYWYRQLPEEGLKFMVYLQKENIIDESGMPKERFSAEFPKEGPSILRIQQVVRGDSAAYFCASSPGLQGDEKLFFGSGTQLSVL.